This paragraph covers one TCR beta chain sequence. Its specificity is not known. The method was immunoSEQ multiplex PCR; TCRdb's version includes in-frame clones alone and lacks a portion of them. The sample includes 150,000 to 200,000 clones, nearly 90% of them seen just once. This sample stems from a study of cytomegalovirus exposure and HLA in healthy donors. Overall study: In a later analysis, the 130 or so validation repertoires were reported to have used the same platform as the roughly 730 first-cohort repertoires.

CDR3 length equals 19 residues. J was trimmed by 4 bases and V by 1 base; bases with no gene match: 13. The germline CDR1 and CDR2 sequences are SGHRS and YFSETQ. Broader study findings: Most TCR sequences were seen very rarely across donors, but some public TCRs occurred in many. TCR beta chains numbering 164 were designated cytomegalovirus-associated. A later analysis found first-cohort TCR clusters tended to co-occur in the 120 validation repertoires.

The receptor was isolated from a man aged 18 to 29 in good health and CMV-seropositive. The chain combines TRBV5-1 with TRBJ2-2; 10 bases agree with TRBD2. The material sequenced was PBMCs. The CDR3 DNA is TGCGCCAGCAGCTTGCGGCTAGCGGGAGTAAGTGGAGCCACCGGGGAGCTGTTTTTT. The encoded protein is CASSLRLAGVSGATGELFF. Based on the CDR3 plus reference TRBV5-1 and TRBJ2-2, the full variable domain is KAGVTQTPRYLIKTRGQQVTLSCSPISGHRSVSWYQQTPGQGLQFLFEYFSETQRNKGNFPGRFSGRQFSNSRSEMNVSTLELGDSALYLCASSLRLAGVSGATGELFFGEGSRLTVL.